These 16 T cell receptor beta chains came from one sample sequenced in a study of cytomegalovirus exposure and HLA in healthy donors. TCRdb keeps only in-frame clones here, not all; method: immunoSEQ multiplex PCR. The table lists about 180,000 clones, approximately 87% of them singletons. Sequencing used PBMCs. These receptors came from a woman aged 25-40 years in good health and CMV-seronegative.

This chain connects TRBV5-5 to TRBJ2-7, with 13 bases aligning to TRBD2. The CDR3 has 18 residues. Germline CDR1 SGHKS, CDR2 YYEKEE (reference sequence). J lost 0 bases, V lost 0 bases, and 6 bases had no gene match. CDR3 sequence: CASSLGTSGGERSYEQYF. For the CDR3, the DNA is TGTGCCAGCAGCTTGGGGACTAGCGGGGGCGAACGCTCCTACGAGCAGTACTTC.

This chain uses TRBV6-4 with TRBJ2-3; possible D gene TRBD2, 6 bases. The CDR3 sequence is 14 residues long. Per the germline V gene, CDR1 is MRHNA and CDR2 is SNTAGT. V lost 6 bases, J lost 3 bases, and 13 bases lay in between. The DNA for the CDR3 is TGTGCCAGCAGCCGACTAGGCCTGACAGATACGCAGTATTTT. It encodes CASSRLGLTDTQYF.

This rearrangement joins TRBV6-5 to TRBJ1-2; D not resolved. Germline CDR1 is MNHEY and CDR2 is SVGAGI. V gave up 0 bases and J gave up 4 bases, with 9 bases separating them. The CDR3 is 14 residues long. Here the CDR3 DNA reads TGTGCCAGCAGTTACTCTTCGACTCGCTATGGCTACACCTTC. Protein: CASSYSSTRYGYTF.

This chain joins TRBV9 and TRBJ2-3; 12 bases are shared with TRBD2. Trimming removed 4 bases from V and 7 bases from J; junction bases left unmatched: 4. CDR3 length equals 14 residues. Germline CDR1 reads SGDLS; CDR2 reads YYNGEE. CDR3 sequence reads: CASSPWTSGNTQYF. For the CDR3, the DNA is TGTGCCAGCAGCCCCTGGACTAGCGGGAATACGCAGTATTTT.

The chain carries TRBV2 and TRBJ1-1; 7 positions agree with TRBD1. The junction had 15 bases not matched to a gene; V was cut back by 8 bases and J by 6 bases. Germline V lookup: CDR1 SNHLY, CDR2 FYNNEI. The CDR3 has 15 amino acids. The CDR3 DNA reads TGTGCCAGCTACACCGGGACAGTCCTTTACTCTGAAGCTTTCTTT. Translating it yields CASYTGTVLYSEAFF.

This rearrangement joins TRBV19 to TRBJ2-1; 11 positions agree with TRBD2. V was pared by 6 bases and J by 5 bases, with 6 bases of the junction left unmatched. Germline V gene data show CDR1 as LNHDA and CDR2 as SQIVND (reference sequence). The length of the CDR3 is 15 residues. The CDR3 loop reads CASRRSGGADNEQFF. The CDR3 region has the DNA TGTGCCAGTAGACGTAGCGGGGGGGCCGACAATGAGCAGTTCTTC.

The CDR3 DNA follows: TGTGCCAGCAGCCCCCGGGACAGAGACTCTGGGGCCAACGTCCTGACTTTC. Its protein product is CASSPRDRDSGANVLTF. The V and J genes are TRBV4-2 and TRBJ2-6, with 7 bases lining up with TRBD1. V trimming: 4 bases; J trimming: 0 bases; junction bases outside the gene matches: 6. Germline V lookup: CDR1 LGHNA, CDR2 YNFKEQ. The CDR3 loop spans 17 amino acids.

This sequence joins TRBV14 and TRBJ1-6; no clear D. V was shortened by 4 bases and J by 6 bases, with 10 bases between the two germline ends. Per the germline V gene, CDR1 is SGHDN and CDR2 is FVKESK. The CDR3 is 14 amino acids. The CDR3 DNA sequence: TGTGCCAGCAGCCTCGCGGGCCTTAATTCACCCCTCCACTTT. Translated: CASSLAGLNSPLHF.

The rearrangement links TRBV30 to TRBJ1-5; D is possibly TRBD1 (5 bases). V was shortened by 1 base and J by 0 bases, with 13 bases between the two germline ends. Germline V gene lookup returns CDR1 GTSNPN and CDR2 SVGIG (reference sequence). The CDR3 runs to 16 residues. In DNA form, the CDR3 reads TGTGCCTGGAGTGCGATGGGGCAGAATAGCAATCAGCCCCAGCATTTT. Translated, it gives CAWSAMGQNSNQPQHF.

The rearrangement joins TRBV5-6 to TRBJ1-3; TRBD1 matches 9 bases. The CDR3 has 17 amino acids. Germline V gene lookup returns CDR1 SGHDT and CDR2 YYEEEE. V was pared by 4 bases and J by 0 bases, with 8 bases of the junction left unmatched. The CDR3 bases are TGTGCCAGCAGCCCAGACAGGGGGACCTACTCTGGAAACACCATATATTTT. Residues: CASSPDRGTYSGNTIYF.

The chain carries TRBV19 and TRBJ1-1; TRBD1 matches at 8 bases. CDR1 and CDR2 (germline): LNHDA, SQIVND (reference sequence). The CDR3 is 14 amino acids. Trimming took 6 bases from V and 0 from J; bases not matched to a gene: 3. The CDR3: CASRWTGLNTEAFF. Written as DNA, the CDR3 is TGTGCCAGTAGATGGACAGGGTTGAACACTGAAGCTTTCTTT.

V and J are TRBV4-2 and TRBJ2-5; TRBD2 matches 11 bases. CDR1 and CDR2 (germline): LGHNA, YNFKEQ. J lost 1 base, V lost 8 bases, and 6 bases had no gene match. The CDR3 consists of 15 residues. CDR3 sequence reads: CASSLGTSGQETQYF. The CDR3 DNA reads TGTGCCAGCTCCCTTGGGACTAGCGGCCAAGAGACCCAGTACTTC.

V usage is TRBV5-4 and J usage is TRBJ2-7; TRBD2 is a possible D gene (6 bases). Trimming took 1 base from V and 5 from J, leaving 7 bases between them. The CDR3 loop spans 12 amino acids. Germline CDR1 is SGHNT and CDR2 is YYREEE (reference sequence). The CDR3 here is CASSLSGDEQYF. The CDR3 DNA sequence: TGTGCCAGCAGCTTGTCGGGGGACGAGCAGTACTTC.

V gene TRBV6-6 combines with J gene TRBJ2-7, with 7 nucleotides matching TRBD1. This CDR3 comprises 13 residues. Germline-derived CDR1 and CDR2 are MNHNY and SVGAGI (reference sequence). The V gene end was trimmed by 5 bases and the J gene end by 2 bases; junction bases not matched to a gene: 3. CDR3 loop: CASSGDSTYEQYF. The CDR3 DNA follows: TGTGCCAGCAGTGGGGACAGCACCTACGAGCAGTACTTC.

This chain links TRBV6-1 with TRBJ1-2; a weak D match, TRBD1 (5 bases). The CDR3 is 18 amino acids. Germline V gene data show CDR1 as MNHNS and CDR2 as SASEGT. V dropped 0 bases and J dropped 3 bases, with 20 bases sitting between them. The CDR3 DNA is TGTGCCAGCAGTGAAGCCCCCTATGGCGGGGCGAGCTACTATGGCTACACCTTC. It specifies CASSEAPYGGASYYGYTF.

In this sample, this clone turned up once. The chain combines TRBV2 with TRBJ2-7; D is perhaps TRBD2 (5 bases). V shed 5 bases and J shed 2 bases, with 10 bases lying between them. Looked up from germline, CDR1 is SNHLY and CDR2 is FYNNEI. This CDR3 has 13 amino acids. The CDR3 nucleotides are TGTGCCAGCAGTCCCACTAGTGCCTACGAGCAGTACTTC. It specifies CASSPTSAYEQYF.